The rows below give T cell receptor beta chains drawn from one sample of a study of OX40 agonist ivuxolimab in advanced cancers. Profiled with immunoSEQ multiplex PCR; TCRdb holds only in-frame clones, not every one. The sample lists over 55,000 clones, about four fifths occurring once. The starting material was CD4+ or CD8+ T cells sorted from blood, obtained in a trial of the OX40 agonist ivuxolimab. The receptor source for this set is an adult with an advanced solid tumor such as melanoma, head and neck, liver or kidney cancer. The CDR3 runs from the conserved cysteine through the conserved F or W. The D gene is left open where the match is weak. Size is stated for part of the rows, as once, few or many counts, or as a class when the clone is expanded.

-	-	TRBV11-1	TRBJ2-5	TGTGCCAGCAGCTTAGTTGGCGACTCTTATCGCCTAGAGACCCAGTACTTC	CASSLVGDSYRLETQYF
TRBD2	-	TRBV29-1	TRBJ2-3	TGCAGCGTTGAATACGGAGCGGGAACAGATACGCAGTATTTT	CSVEYGAGTDTQYF
-	-	TRBV2	TRBJ1-2	TGTGCCAGCACGCTATCGACAGTTAACTATGGCTACACCTTC	CASTLSTVNYGYTF
TRBD2	-	TRBV11-1	TRBJ2-5	TGTGCCAGCAGCTTAGGGGGGACTAGCGGTTCCCAAGAGACCCAGTACTTC	CASSLGGTSGSQETQYF
TRBD1	few	TRBV10-3	TRBJ1-2	TGTGCCATCAGTGAGACGACAGGGTGGGACTATGGCTACACCTTC	CAISETTGWDYGYTF
TRBD1	-	TRBV28	TRBJ1-2	TGTGCCAGCAGTGGGGGACAGGGGGCGGGCGGCTACACCTTC	CASSGGQGAGGYTF
-	-	TRBV30	TRBJ1-2	TGTGCCTGGAGCCCCTACAGCCACAGCCATGGCTACACCTTC	CAWSPYSHSHGYTF
TRBD1	once	TRBV18	TRBJ2-7	TGTGCCAGCTCACCATACAAGTACTCCCCGGGACAGAAAAACTCCTACGAGCAGTACTTC	CASSPYKYSPGQKNSYEQYF
-	-	TRBV7-9	TRBJ1-5	TGTGCCAGCAGCTTAGGGGCAGGACAGCCCCAGCATTTT	CASSLGAGQPQHF
TRBD2	-	TRBV19	TRBJ2-7	TGTGCCAGTAGTACGGGAGGATACGAGCAGTACTTC	CASSTGGYEQYF